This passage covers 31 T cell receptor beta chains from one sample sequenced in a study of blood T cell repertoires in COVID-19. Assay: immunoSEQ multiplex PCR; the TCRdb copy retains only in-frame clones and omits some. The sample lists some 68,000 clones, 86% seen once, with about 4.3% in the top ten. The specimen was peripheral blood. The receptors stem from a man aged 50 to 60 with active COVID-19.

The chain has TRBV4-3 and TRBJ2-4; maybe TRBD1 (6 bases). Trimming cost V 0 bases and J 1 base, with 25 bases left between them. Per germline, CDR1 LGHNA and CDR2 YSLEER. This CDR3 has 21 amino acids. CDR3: CASSQDDGRGERRPAKNIQYF. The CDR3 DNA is TGCGCCAGCAGCCAAGATGACGGCAGGGGCGAAAGGAGGCCGGCCAAAAACATTCAGTACTTC.

CDR3 sequence: CASSLGTGLNEKLFF. CDR3 nucleotides: TGCGCCAGCAGCCTTGGGACAGGGTTAAATGAAAAACTGTTTTTT. This rearrangement joins TRBV4-3 to TRBJ1-4; 9 nucleotides match TRBD1. J was trimmed by 5 bases and V by 4 bases; bases with no gene match: 5. Per germline, CDR1 LGHNA and CDR2 YSLEER. CDR3 size: 15 residues.

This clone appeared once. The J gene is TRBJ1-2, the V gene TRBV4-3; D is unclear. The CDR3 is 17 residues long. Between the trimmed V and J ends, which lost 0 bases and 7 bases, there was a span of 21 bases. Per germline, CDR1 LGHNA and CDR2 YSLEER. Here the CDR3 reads CASSQDPVGGRWGGYTF. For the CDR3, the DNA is TGCGCCAGCAGCCAAGATCCGGTGGGAGGTCGGTGGGGTGGCTACACCTTC.

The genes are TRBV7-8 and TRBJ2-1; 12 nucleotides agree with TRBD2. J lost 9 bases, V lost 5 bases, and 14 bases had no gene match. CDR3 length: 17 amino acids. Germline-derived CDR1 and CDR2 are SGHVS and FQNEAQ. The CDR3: CASSTRNLAGGPGEQFF. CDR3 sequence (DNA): TGTGCCAGCAGCACACGAAACCTAGCGGGAGGGCCAGGTGAGCAGTTCTTC.

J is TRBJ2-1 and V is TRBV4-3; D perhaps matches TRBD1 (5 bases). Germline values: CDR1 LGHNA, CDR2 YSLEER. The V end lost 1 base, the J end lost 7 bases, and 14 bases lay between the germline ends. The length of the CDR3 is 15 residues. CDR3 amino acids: CASSQGTPTTNEQFF. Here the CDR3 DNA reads TGCGCCAGCAGCCAAGGGACACCTACTACAAATGAGCAGTTCTTC.

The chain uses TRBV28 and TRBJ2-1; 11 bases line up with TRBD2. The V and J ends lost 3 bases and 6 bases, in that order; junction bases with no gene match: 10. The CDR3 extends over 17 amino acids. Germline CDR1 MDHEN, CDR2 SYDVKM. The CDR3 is CASSLEPGTSGVNEQFF. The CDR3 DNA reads TGTGCCAGCAGTTTGGAACCCGGGACTAGCGGAGTCAATGAGCAGTTCTTC. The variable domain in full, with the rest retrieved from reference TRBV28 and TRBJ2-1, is DVKVTQSSRYLVKRTGEKVFLECVQDMDHENMFWYRQDPGLGLRLIYFSYDVKMKEKGDIPEGYSVSREKKERFSLILESASTNQTSMYLCASSLEPGTSGVNEQFFGPGTRLTVL.

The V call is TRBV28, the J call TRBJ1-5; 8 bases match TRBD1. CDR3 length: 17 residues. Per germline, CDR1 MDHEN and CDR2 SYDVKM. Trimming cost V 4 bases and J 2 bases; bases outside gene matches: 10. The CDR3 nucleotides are TGTGCCAGCAGTTCCGGGACAGGAATGAAGGGCAATCAGCCCCAGCATTTT. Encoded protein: CASSSGTGMKGNQPQHF.

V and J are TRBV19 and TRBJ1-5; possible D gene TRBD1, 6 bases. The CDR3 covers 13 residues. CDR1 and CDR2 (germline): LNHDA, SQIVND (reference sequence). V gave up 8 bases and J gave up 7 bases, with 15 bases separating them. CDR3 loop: CASQSRGGQPQHF. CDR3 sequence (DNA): TGTGCCAGTCAATCCAGGGGTGGACAGCCCCAGCATTTT.

CDR3 in amino acids: CASSSFQGATGNTIYF. CDR3 DNA sequence: TGCGCCAGCAGCTCATTCCAGGGCGCGACTGGAAACACCATATATTTT. The chain recombines TRBV5-1 with TRBJ1-3, with D possibly being TRBD1 (5 bases). V dropped 3 bases and J dropped 2 bases, with 15 bases sitting between them. Germline assignment: CDR1 SGHRS and CDR2 YFSETQ. The CDR3 has 16 residues.

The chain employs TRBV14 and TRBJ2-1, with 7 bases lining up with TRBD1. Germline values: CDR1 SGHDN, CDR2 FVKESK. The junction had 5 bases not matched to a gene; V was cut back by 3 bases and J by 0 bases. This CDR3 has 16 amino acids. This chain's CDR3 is CASSQPGQSSYNEQFF. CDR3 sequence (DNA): TGTGCCAGCAGCCAGCCGGGACAGAGCTCCTACAATGAGCAGTTCTTC.

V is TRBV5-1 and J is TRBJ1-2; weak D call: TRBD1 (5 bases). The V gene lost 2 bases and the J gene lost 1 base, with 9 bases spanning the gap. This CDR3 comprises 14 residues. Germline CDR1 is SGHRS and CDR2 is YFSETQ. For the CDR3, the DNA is TGCGCCAGCAGCTTAGGCAGGGATAACTATGGCTACACCTTC. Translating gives CASSLGRDNYGYTF.

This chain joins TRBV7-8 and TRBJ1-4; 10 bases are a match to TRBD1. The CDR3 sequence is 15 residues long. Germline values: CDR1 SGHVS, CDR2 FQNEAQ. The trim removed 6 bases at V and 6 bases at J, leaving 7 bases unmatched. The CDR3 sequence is CASRSRDRGYEKLFF. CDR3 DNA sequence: TGTGCCAGCAGGAGCCGGGACAGGGGATATGAAAAACTGTTTTTT.

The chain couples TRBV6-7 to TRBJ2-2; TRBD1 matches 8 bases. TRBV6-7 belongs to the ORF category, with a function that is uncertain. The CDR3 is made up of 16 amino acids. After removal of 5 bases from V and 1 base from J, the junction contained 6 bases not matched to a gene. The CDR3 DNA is TGTGCCAGCAGTCCCGGACAGGGAGAGAACACCGGGGAGCTGTTTTTT. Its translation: CASSPGQGENTGELFF.

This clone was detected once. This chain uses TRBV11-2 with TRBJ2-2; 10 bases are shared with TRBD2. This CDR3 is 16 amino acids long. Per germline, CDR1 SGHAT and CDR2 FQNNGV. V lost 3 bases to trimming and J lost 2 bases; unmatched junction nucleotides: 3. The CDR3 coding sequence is TGTGCCAGCAGCTTTAGCGGGGGGTTTAACACCGGGGAGCTGTTTTTT. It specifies CASSFSGGFNTGELFF.

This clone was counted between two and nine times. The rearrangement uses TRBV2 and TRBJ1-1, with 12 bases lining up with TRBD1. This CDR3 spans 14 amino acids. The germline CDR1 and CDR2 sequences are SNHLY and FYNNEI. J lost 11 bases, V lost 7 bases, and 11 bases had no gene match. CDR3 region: CASIEGTGGASAFF. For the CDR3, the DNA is TGTGCCAGCATTGAGGGGACAGGGGGCGCGTCGGCTTTCTTT.

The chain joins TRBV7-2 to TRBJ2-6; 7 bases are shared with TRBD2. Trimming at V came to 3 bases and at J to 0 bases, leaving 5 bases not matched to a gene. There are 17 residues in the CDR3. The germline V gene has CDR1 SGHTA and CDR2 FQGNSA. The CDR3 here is CASSLGGVSSGANVLTF. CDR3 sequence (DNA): TGTGCCAGCAGCTTGGGGGGGGTAAGCTCTGGGGCCAACGTCCTGACTTTC.

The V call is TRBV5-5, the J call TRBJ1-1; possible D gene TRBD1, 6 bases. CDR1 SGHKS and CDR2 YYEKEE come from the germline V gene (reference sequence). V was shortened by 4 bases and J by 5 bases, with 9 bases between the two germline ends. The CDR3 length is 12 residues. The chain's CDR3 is CASSADRTEAFF. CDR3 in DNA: TGTGCCAGCAGCGCGGACAGAACTGAAGCTTTCTTT.

CDR3: CASSDTGGRNTEAFF. For the CDR3, the DNA is TGTGCCAGTAGTGACACAGGGGGACGGAACACTGAAGCTTTCTTT. This sequence joins TRBV19 and TRBJ1-1; the match to TRBD1 covers 8 bases. The germline gives CDR1 LNHDA, CDR2 SQIVND (reference sequence). CDR3 length: 15 amino acids. Trimming at V came to 5 bases and at J to 1 base, leaving 6 bases not matched to a gene.

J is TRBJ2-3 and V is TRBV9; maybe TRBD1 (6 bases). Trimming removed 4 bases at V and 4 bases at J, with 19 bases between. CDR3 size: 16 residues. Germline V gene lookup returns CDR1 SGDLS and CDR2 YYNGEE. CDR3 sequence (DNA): TGTGCCAGCAGCTCAGGCACAGGGTTTGGGCCAGATACGCAGTATTTT. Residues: CASSSGTGFGPDTQYF.

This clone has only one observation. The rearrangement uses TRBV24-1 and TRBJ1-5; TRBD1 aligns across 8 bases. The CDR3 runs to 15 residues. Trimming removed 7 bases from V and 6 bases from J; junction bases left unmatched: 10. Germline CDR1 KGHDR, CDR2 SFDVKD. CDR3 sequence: CATSVDRVAVQPQHF. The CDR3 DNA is TGTGCCACCAGCGTGGACAGGGTGGCAGTTCAGCCCCAGCATTTT.

Here the CDR3 reads CASSKGLKGHEQYF. CDR3 DNA: TGTGCCAGCAGTAAGGGACTAAAGGGCCACGAGCAGTACTTC. The chain uses TRBV2 and TRBJ2-7, with 7 bases lining up with TRBD2. The CDR3 loop spans 14 amino acids. Germline loops: CDR1 SNHLY, CDR2 FYNNEI. V gave up 5 bases and J gave up 5 bases; unmatched junction bases: 9.

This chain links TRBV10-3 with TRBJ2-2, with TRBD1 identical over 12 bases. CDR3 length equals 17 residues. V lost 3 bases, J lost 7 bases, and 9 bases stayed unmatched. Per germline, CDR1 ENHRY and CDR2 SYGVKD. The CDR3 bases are TGTGCCATCAGTGATGCCGGGACAGGGGGCCGGGGCGGGGAGCTGTTTTTT. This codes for CAISDAGTGGRGGELFF.

Written as DNA, the CDR3 is TGTGCCAGCAGCCGTACTAGCGGGAGTGGTGGTGAGCAGTTCTTC. This translates into CASSRTSGSGGEQFF. This rearrangement joins TRBV7-9 to TRBJ2-1; 11 bases map to TRBD2. Germline V gene data show CDR1 as SEHNR and CDR2 as FQNEAQ (reference sequence). This CDR3 spans 15 amino acids. V lost 5 bases, J lost 9 bases, and 9 bases stayed unmatched.

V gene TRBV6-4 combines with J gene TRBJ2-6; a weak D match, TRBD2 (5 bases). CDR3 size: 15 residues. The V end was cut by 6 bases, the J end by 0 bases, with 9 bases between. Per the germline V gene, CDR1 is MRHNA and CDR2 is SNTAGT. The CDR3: CASSRENSGANVLTF. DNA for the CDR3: TGTGCCAGCAGCCGGGAAAACTCTGGGGCCAACGTCCTGACTTTC.

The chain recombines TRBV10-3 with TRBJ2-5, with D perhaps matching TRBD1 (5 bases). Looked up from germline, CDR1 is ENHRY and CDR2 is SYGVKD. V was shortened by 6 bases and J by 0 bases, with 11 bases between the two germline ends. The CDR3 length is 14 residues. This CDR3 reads CAIRGPGNQETQYF. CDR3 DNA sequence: TGTGCCATCAGGGGGCCAGGAAACCAAGAGACCCAGTACTTC.

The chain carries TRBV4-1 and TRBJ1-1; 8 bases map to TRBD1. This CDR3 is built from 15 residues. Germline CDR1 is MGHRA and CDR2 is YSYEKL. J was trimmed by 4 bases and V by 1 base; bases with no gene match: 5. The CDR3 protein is CASSQADRDITEAFF. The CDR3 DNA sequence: TGCGCCAGCAGCCAAGCGGACAGGGATATCACTGAAGCTTTCTTT.

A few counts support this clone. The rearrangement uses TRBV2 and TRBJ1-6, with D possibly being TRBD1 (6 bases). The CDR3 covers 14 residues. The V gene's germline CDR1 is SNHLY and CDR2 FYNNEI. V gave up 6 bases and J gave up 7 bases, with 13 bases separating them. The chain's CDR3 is CASRGTGLNSPLHF. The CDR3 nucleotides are TGTGCCAGCAGAGGCACAGGGCTCAATTCACCCCTCCACTTT. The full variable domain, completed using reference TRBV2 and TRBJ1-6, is EPEVTQTPSHQVTQMGQEVILRCVPISNHLYFYWYRQILGQKVEFLVSFYNNEISEKSEIFDDQFSVERPDGSNFTLKIRSTKLEDSAMYFCASRGTGLNSPLHFGNGTRLTVT.

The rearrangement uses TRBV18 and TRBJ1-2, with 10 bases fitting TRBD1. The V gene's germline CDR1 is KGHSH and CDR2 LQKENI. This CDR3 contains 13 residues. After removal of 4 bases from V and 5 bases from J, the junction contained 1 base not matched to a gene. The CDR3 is CASSLGQGYGYTF. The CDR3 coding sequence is TGTGCCAGCTCACTGGGACAGGGGTATGGCTACACCTTC.

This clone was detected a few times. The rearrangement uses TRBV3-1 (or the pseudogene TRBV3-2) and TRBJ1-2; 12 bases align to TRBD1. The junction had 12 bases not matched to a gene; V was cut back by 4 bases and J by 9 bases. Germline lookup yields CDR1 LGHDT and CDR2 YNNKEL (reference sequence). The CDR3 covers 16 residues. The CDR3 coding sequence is TGTGCCAGCAGCCCAGTCTCCGGGACAGGGGGCCAAAGCTACACCTTC. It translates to CASSPVSGTGGQSYTF.

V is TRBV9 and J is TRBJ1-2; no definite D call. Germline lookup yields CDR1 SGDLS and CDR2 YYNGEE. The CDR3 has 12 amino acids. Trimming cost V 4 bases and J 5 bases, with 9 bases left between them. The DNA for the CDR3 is TGTGCCAGCAGCTCGACGGAGTATGGCTACACCTTC. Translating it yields CASSSTEYGYTF.

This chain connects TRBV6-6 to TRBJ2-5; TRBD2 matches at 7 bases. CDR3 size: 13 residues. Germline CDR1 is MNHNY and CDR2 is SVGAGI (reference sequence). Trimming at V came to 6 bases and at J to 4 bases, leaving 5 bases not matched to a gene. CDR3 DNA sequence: TGTGCCAGCAGGCCGACGGGGGGAGAGACCCAGTACTTC. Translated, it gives CASRPTGGETQYF.